This TCR beta chain came from a study of T-cell reconstitution after alpha-beta-depleted transplantation in children. TCRbeta library construction was performed incorporating unique molecular identifiers. TCRdb processed the PCR reads anew with MiXCR; each CDR3 protein has one entry. This table holds roughly 500,000 distinct CDR3 sequences, about 17% found once. The source of this sequence is a human donor who donated a stem cell graft to a child with acute lymphoblastic leukemia. Sequencing was performed on PBMCs from the stem cell graft donor, taken from the stem cell graft.

The CDR3 nucleotides read TGCGCCAGCAGCAGAGAGGCAGGGAACACTGAAGCTTTCTTT. Residues: CASSREAGNTEAFF. This chain joins TRBV5-1 and TRBJ1-1; the D is unclear. This CDR3 comprises 14 residues. V dropped 4 bases and J dropped 1 base, with 11 bases sitting between them. CDR1 is SGHRS, CDR2 YFSETQ, per germline.